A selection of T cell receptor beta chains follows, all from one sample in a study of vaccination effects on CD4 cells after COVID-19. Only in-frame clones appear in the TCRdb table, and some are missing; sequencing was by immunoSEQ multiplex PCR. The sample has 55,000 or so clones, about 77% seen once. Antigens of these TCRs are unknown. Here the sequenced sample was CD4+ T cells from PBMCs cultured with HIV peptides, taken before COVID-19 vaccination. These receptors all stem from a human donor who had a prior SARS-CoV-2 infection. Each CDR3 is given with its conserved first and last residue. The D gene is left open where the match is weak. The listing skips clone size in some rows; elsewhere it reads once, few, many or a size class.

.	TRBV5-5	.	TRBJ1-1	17	CASSLGPQGRFATEAFF	TGTGCCAGCAGCTTGGGCCCCCAGGGGCGATTTGCCACTGAAGCTTTCTTT
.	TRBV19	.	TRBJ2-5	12	CASATRMGTQYF	TGTGCCAGTGCAACAAGGATGGGGACCCAGTACTTC
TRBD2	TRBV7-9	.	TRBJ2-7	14	CASSTSGSSYEQYF	TGTGCCAGCAGCACTAGCGGGAGCTCCTACGAGCAGTACTTC
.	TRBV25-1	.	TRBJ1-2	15	CASSESGRDSYGYTF	TGTGCCAGCAGTGAATCTGGCAGGGATTCCTATGGCTACACCTTC
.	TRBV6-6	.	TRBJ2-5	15	CASSYSIRPGETQYF	TGTGCCAGCAGTTACTCGATACGCCCCGGGGAGACCCAGTACTTC
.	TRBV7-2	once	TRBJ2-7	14	CASSLLRASYEQYF	TGTGCCAGCAGCTTATTGCGGGCTAGTTACGAGCAGTACTTC
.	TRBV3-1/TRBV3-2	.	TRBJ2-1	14	CASSPYGGVNEQFF	TGTGCCAGCAGCCCCTATGGAGGAGTAAATGAGCAGTTCTTC
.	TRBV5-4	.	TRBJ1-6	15	CASSRQSSYNSPLHF	TGTGCCAGCAGCCGCCAGAGCTCCTATAATTCACCCCTCCACTTT
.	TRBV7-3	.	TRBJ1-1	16	CASSPGQFELGTEAFF	TGTGCCAGCAGTCCTGGACAATTCGAACTGGGGACTGAAGCTTTCTTT
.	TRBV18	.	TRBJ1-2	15	CASSPQPTANYGYTF	TGTGCCAGCTCCCCACAGCCGACAGCGAACTATGGCTACACCTTC
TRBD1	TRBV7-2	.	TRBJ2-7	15	CASSFTGGPWYEQYF	TGTGCCAGCAGCTTCACAGGGGGCCCGTGGTACGAGCAGTACTTC
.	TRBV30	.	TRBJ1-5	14	CAWSVGGARQPQHF	TGTGCCTGGAGTGTTGGGGGGGCTCGACAGCCCCAGCATTTT
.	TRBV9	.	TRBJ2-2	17	CASSVFASPGYTGELFF	TGTGCCAGCAGCGTATTTGCCAGCCCCGGGTACACCGGGGAGCTGTTTTTT
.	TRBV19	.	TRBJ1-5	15	CASSGQQHSNQPQHF	TGTGCCAGTAGTGGTCAACAGCATAGCAATCAGCCCCAGCATTTT
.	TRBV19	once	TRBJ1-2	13	CASSSGGNYGYTF	TGTGCCAGTTCCTCGGGCGGAAACTATGGCTACACCTTC
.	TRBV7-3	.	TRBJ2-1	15	CASSLGSSSYNEQFF	TGTGCCAGCAGCTTAGGGTCGAGCTCCTACAATGAGCAGTTCTTC
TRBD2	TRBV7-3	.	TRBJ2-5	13	CASSPAGRETQYF	TGTGCCAGCAGCCCAGCGGGGAGGGAGACCCAGTACTTC
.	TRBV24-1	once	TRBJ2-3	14	CATSDPVRSDTQYF	TGTGCCACCAGTGACCCCGTCCGTTCAGATACGCAGTATTTT
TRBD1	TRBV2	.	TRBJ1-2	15	CASSGPGPGGDGYTF	TGTGCCAGCAGTGGTCCGGGACCAGGGGGGGATGGCTACACCTTC
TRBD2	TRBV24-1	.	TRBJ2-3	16	CATSERGLSAPDTQYF	TGTGCCACCAGTGAACGGGGACTATCCGCGCCGGATACGCAGTATTTT
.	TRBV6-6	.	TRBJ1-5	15	CASSDGTYSNQPQHF	TGTGCCAGCAGCGACGGGACCTATAGCAATCAGCCCCAGCATTTT
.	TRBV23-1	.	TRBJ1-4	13	CASRPRENEKLFF	TGCGCCAGCAGGCCAAGGGAGAATGAAAAACTGTTTTTT
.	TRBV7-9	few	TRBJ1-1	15	CASSFLAQGLSEAFF	TGTGCCAGCAGCTTTTTGGCGCAGGGCTTATCTGAAGCTTTCTTT
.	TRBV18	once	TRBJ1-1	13	CASSPSPSTEAFF	TGTGCCAGCTCACCTTCGCCGAGCACTGAAGCTTTCTTT
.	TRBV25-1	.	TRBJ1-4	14	CASSGHPTNEKLFF	TGTGCCAGCAGTGGACACCCAACTAATGAAAAACTGTTTTTT
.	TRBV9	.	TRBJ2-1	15	CASSAGVSSYNEQFF	TGTGCCAGCAGCGCGGGCGTGAGCTCCTACAATGAGCAGTTCTTC
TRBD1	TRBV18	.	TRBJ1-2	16	CASSPPGDRANYGYTF	TGTGCCAGCTCACCACCGGGGGACAGGGCAAACTATGGCTACACCTTC
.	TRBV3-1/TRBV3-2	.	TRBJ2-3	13	CASSPREGDTQYF	TGTGCCAGCAGCCCTCGGGAAGGAGATACGCAGTATTTT
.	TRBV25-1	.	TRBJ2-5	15	CASSDRERVGETQYF	TGTGCCAGCAGTGACCGGGAGAGGGTGGGGGAGACCCAGTACTTC
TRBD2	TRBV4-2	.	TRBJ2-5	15	CASSQGLAGVETQYF	TGTGCCAGCAGCCAAGGACTAGCGGGGGTCGAGACCCAGTACTTC
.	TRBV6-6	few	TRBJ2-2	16	CASSLPGHLNTGELFF	TGTGCCAGCAGTTTACCGGGACACCTAAACACCGGGGAGCTGTTTTTT
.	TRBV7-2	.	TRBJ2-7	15	CASSYRGGSSYEQYF	TGTGCCAGCAGCTATAGGGGTGGGAGCTCCTACGAGCAGTACTTC
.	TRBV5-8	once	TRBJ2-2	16	CASSQAGWGNTGELFF	TGTGCCAGCAGCCAGGCAGGGTGGGGGAACACCGGGGAGCTGTTTTTT
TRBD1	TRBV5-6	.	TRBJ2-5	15	CASHSRGIYQETQYF	TGTGCCAGCCACAGCAGGGGGATCTACCAAGAGACCCAGTACTTC
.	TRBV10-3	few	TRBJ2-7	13	CAISGQGFYEQYF	TGTGCCATCAGTGGTCAGGGGTTCTACGAGCAGTACTTC
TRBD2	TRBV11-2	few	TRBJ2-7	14	CASSRLAGAYEQYF	TGTGCCAGCAGCAGACTAGCGGGGGCCTACGAGCAGTACTTC
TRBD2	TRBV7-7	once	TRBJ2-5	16	CASSFGLAGAQETQYF	TGTGCTAGCAGCTTCGGACTAGCGGGTGCTCAAGAGACCCAGTACTTC
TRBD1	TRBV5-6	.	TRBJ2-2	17	CASSLPTGTGGSRELFF	TGTGCCAGCAGCTTGCCCACCGGGACAGGGGGGAGCCGGGAGCTGTTTTTT
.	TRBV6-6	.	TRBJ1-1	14	CASRQGVRVTEAFF	TGTGCCAGCAGACAGGGCGTTCGGGTCACTGAAGCTTTCTTT
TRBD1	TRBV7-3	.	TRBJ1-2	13	CASSKGDRHGYTF	TGTGCCAGCAGCAAGGGGGACAGGCATGGCTACACCTTC
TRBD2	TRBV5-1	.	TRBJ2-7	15	CATSNPAGDSYEQYF	TGCGCCACCAGCAACCCAGCGGGGGACTCCTACGAGCAGTACTTC
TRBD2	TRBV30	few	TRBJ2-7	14	CAWSGGLAGAEQYF	TGTGCCTGGAGTGGAGGACTAGCGGGAGCCGAGCAGTACTTC
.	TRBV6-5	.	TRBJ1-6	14	CASSSGDANSPLHF	TGTGCCAGCAGTTCGGGGGACGCCAATTCACCCCTCCACTTT
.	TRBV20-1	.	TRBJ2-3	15	CSAGGGASEQDTQYF	TGCAGTGCTGGTGGGGGGGCTAGCGAACAAGATACGCAGTATTTT
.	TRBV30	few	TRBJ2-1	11	CAWSGYGMQFF	TGTGCCTGGAGTGGCTACGGTATGCAGTTCTTC
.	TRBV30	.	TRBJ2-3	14	CAWSPDSTTDTQYF	TGTGCCTGGAGTCCTGATAGCACCACAGATACGCAGTATTTT
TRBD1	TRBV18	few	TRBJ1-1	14	CASSPWTGITEAFF	TGTGCCAGCTCACCATGGACAGGGATCACTGAAGCTTTCTTT
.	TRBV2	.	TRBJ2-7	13	CASSSESSYEQYF	TGTGCCAGCTCCAGTGAAAGCTCCTACGAGCAGTACTTC
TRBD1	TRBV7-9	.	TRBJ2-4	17	CASSLGFGRGTQNIQYF	TGTGCCAGCAGCTTAGGATTTGGCAGGGGGACCCAAAACATTCAGTACTTC
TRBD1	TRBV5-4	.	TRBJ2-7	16	CASSPGRTGITYEQYF	TGTGCCAGCAGCCCAGGTCGGACAGGGATCACCTACGAGCAGTACTTC
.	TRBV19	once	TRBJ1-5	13	CASNDRRVEPQHF	TGTGCCAGTAACGACAGGAGGGTTGAGCCCCAGCATTTT
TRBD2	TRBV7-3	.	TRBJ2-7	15	CASSPGLAGSYEQYF	TGTGCCAGCAGCCCGGGACTAGCGGGGTCCTACGAGCAGTACTTC
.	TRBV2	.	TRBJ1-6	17	CASRPRQLGSYNSPLHF	TGTGCCAGCAGACCCAGACAGTTGGGCTCCTATAATTCACCCCTCCACTTT
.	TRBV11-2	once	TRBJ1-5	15	CASSLPGGGNQPQHF	TGTGCCAGCAGCTTACCTGGGGGGGGCAATCAGCCCCAGCATTTT
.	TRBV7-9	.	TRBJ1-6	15	CASGQGSSSNSPLHF	TGTGCCAGCGGACAAGGTTCCTCCTCGAATTCACCCCTCCACTTT
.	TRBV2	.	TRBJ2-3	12	CASGQSTDTQYF	TGTGCCAGCGGACAGAGCACAGATACGCAGTATTTT
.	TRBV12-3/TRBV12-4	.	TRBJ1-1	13	CASSWAGGAEAFF	TGTGCCAGCAGCTGGGCGGGGGGGGCGGAAGCTTTCTTT
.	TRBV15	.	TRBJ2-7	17	CATSDHHRAPLYYEQYF	TGTGCCACCAGCGATCATCACAGGGCGCCTCTTTATTACGAGCAGTACTTC
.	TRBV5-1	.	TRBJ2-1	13	CASSRGDNNEQFF	TGCGCCAGCAGTAGGGGGGATAACAATGAGCAGTTCTTC